The clone carrying this TCR beta chain was recorded many times. V was trimmed by 4 bases and J by 5 bases, leaving 9 bases between them. The CDR3 has 13 amino acids. CDR1 is MDHEN and CDR2 is SYDVKM in the germline V gene. Indicated time point: patch test 1, 2 weeks after DPC sensitization. Treatment of the sample: therapeutic diphenylcyclopropenone sensitization with weekly scalp DPC. These data come from a study of human T cells and chemical hapten exposure. Overall study: Weekly administration of diphenylcyclopropenone to the scalp of patients continued throughout the roughly 23-week study. The patients, most of them female, presented with alopecia areata, totalis or universalis.

Each CDR3 protein is one row after TCRdb ran MiXCR on the RACE reads. The sample consists of some 380,000 distinct CDR3 sequences, 4.8% of them appearing once. The source of this sequence is a woman aged 50 to 65 with alopecia areata. Some clones in this sample may be carry-over from other donors' samples. V gene TRBV28 combines with J gene TRBJ1-5; D is unresolved. Sequencing was performed on whole blood, taken in connection with sensitization to the hapten diphenylcyclopropenone (DPC). CDR3 loop: CASSSPGDQPQHF. The CDR3 region has the DNA TGTGCCAGCAGTTCCCCGGGTGATCAGCCCCAGCATTTT. Full variable domain (rest looked up from reference TRBV28 and TRBJ1-5): DVKVTQSSRYLVKRTGEKVFLECVQDMDHENMFWYRQDPGLGLRLIYFSYDVKMKEKGDIPEGYSVSREKKERFSLILESASTNQTSMYLCASSSPGDQPQHFGDGTRLSIL.